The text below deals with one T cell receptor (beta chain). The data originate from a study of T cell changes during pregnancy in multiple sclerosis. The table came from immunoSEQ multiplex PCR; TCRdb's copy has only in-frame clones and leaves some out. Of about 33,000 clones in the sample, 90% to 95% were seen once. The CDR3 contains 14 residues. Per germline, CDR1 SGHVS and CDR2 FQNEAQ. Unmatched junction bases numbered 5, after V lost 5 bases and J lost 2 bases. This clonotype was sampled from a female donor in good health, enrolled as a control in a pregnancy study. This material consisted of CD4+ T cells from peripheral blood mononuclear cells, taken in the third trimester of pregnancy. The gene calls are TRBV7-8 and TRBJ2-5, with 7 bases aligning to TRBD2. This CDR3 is CASSHWTRQETQYF. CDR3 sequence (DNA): TGTGCCAGCAGCCATTGGACTAGACAAGAGACCCAGTACTTC.